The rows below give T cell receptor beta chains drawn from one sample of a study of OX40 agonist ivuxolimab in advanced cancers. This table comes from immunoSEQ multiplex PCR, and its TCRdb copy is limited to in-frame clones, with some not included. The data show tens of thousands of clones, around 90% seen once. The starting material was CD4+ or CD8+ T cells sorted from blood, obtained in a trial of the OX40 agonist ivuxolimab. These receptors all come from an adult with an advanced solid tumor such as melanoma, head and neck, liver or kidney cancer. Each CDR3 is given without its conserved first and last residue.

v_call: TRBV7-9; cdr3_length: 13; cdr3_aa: ASSPTGLEYNEQF
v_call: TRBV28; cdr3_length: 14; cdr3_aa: ASSLLQRGGVDTQY
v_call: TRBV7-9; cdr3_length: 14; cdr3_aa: ASSLGSFLRDNEQF
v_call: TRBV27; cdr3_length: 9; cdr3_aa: ASSLGETQY
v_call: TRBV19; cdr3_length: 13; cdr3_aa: ASSIWDPEGVKLF
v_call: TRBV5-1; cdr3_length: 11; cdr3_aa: ASSEGQVAEQY
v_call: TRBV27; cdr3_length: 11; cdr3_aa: ASGRGRIYEQY
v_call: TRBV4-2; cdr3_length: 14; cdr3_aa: ASSQDIQLPNYGYT
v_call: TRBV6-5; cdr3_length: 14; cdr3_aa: ASSYSRASSGNTIY
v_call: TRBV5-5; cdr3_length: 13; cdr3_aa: ASSIKPGQLYGYT
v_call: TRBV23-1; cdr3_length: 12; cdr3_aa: ASSQSCGNQPQH
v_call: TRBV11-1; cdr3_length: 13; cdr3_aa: ASSKRQGAIPEAF
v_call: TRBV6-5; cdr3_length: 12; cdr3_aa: ASRGADTSYEQY
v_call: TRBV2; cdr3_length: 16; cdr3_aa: ASREMSTATTKNTEAF
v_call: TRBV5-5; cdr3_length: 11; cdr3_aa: ASSLGSGSPLH
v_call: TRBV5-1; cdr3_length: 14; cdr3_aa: ASSPPSGGASETQY
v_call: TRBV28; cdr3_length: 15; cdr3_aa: ASSPGLAGVVSYEQY
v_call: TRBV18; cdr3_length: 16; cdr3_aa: ASSPNTGGRTGDTEAF
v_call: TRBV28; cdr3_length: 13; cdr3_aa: ASSSPGTDYDGYT
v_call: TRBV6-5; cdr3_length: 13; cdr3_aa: ASSTRTDMNTEAF
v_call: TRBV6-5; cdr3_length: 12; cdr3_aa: ASSLTQGPLEQY
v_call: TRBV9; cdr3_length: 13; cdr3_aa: ASSVLQNMNTEAF
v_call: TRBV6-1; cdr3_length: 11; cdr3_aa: ASNSQGWEKLF
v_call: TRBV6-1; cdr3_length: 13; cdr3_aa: ASSEAGGSNQPQH
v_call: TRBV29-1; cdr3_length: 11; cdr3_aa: SVLGIGESGYT
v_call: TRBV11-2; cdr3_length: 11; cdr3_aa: ASSQDRDQPQH
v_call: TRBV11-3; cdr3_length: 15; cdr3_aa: ASSPKTSGNAPYEQY
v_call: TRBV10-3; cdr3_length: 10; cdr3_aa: AISPSGSGYT
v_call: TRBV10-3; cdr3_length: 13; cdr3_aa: AISGTSGGRDEQF
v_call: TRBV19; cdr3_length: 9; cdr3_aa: ASSFNYGYT
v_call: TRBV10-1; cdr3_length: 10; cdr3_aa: ASSTGDGELF
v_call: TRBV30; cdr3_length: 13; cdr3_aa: AWNNPGQGANEQF
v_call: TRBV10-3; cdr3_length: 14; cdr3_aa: AISESKQGDYNEQF
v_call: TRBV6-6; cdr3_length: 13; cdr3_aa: ASKYDRGPHQPQH
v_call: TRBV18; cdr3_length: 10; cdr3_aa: ASSPIAPEQY
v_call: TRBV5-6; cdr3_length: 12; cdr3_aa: ASSFGGLSEGYT
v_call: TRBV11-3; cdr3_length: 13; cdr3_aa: ASSLGRAFTDTQY
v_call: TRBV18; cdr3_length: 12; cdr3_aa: ASSPPRGLDTQY
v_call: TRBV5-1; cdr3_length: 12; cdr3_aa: ASSEIQGASGYT
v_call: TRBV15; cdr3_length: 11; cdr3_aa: ATSRPTTDTQY
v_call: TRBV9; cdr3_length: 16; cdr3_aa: ASSRSGGLAANTGELF
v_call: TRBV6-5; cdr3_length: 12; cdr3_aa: ASSPRTMNTEAF
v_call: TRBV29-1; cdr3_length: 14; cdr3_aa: SVDSGPIRGTDTQY
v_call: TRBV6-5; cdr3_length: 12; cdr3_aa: ASSYAREVGGYT
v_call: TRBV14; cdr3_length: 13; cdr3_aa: ASSQDSGENYGYT
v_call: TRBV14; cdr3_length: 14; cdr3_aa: ASSQDPGTGRNEQY
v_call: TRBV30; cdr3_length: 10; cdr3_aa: ALHRDSYEQY
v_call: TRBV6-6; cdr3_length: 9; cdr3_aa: ASRSRGEQY
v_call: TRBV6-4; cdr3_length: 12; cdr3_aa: ASSDPPTDYGYT
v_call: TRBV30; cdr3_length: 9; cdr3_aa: AWARSGEQF
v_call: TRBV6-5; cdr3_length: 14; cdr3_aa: ASSYSGGKLGATQY
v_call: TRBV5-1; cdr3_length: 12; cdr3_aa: ASSLGKNTGELF
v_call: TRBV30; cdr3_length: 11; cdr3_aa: ACSGGGGTEAF
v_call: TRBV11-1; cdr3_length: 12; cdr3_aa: ASSLGIFANEQF
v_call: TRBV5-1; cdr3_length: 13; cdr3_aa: ASSLDPANTGELF